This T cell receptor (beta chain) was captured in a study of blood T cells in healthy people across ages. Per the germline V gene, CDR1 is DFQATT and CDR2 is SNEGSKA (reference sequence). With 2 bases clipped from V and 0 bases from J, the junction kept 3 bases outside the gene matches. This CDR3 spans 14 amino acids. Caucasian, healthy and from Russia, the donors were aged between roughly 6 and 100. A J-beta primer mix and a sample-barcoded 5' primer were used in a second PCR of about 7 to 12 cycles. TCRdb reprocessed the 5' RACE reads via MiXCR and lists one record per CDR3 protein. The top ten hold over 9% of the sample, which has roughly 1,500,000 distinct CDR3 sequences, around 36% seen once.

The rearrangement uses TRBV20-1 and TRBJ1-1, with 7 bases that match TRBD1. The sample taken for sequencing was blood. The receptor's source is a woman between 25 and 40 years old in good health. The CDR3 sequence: CSARTTGVNTEAFF. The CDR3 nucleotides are TGCAGTGCTAGAACAACAGGGGTGAACACTGAAGCTTTCTTT.